A single sample is the source of the 4 T cell receptor beta chains below, sequenced in a study of identical twins. Via MiXCR, TCRdb re-called the 5' RACE reads, giving one row per CDR3 protein. The sample lists about 890,000 distinct CDR3 sequences; roughly 12% were seen once. This sample also appeared in a second study, on yellow fever vaccine responses in identical twins.

The sample taken for sequencing was PBMCs. These TCRs come from a woman aged 18-30 years in good health.

This clonotype was seen only a few times. CDR3 protein: CASSFRFNYNEQFF. The CDR3 DNA follows: TGTGCCAGCAGTTTCCGGTTCAACTACAATGAGCAGTTCTTC. The chain joins TRBV12-3 or TRBV12-4 to TRBJ2-1; no reliable D call. The CDR3 is made up of 14 amino acids. V was shortened by 3 bases and J by 3 bases, with 9 bases between the two germline ends.

J is TRBJ2-1 and V is TRBV7-6; D unresolved. Germline loops: CDR1 SGHVS, CDR2 FNYEAQ. The CDR3 contains 14 residues. V was shortened by 2 bases and J by 3 bases, with 8 bases between the two germline ends. CDR3 residues: CASSLQPIYNEQFF. CDR3 DNA sequence: TGTGCCAGCAGCTTACAGCCCATCTACAATGAGCAGTTCTTC.

The chain couples TRBV2 to TRBJ1-5; tentative D call: TRBD1 (6 bases). Germline V CDR1 and CDR2: SNHLY, FYNNEI. V was clipped by 9 bases and J by 0 bases, with 9 bases between them. This CDR3 region has 13 residues. DNA for the CDR3: TGTGCCAGAGAGGGGGTTAGCAATCAGCCCCAGCATTTT. This translates into CAREGVSNQPQHF.

V is TRBV28 and J is TRBJ2-6; D not resolved. V was shortened by 6 bases and J by 0 bases, with 6 bases between the two germline ends. Germline loops: CDR1 MDHEN, CDR2 SYDVKM. This CDR3 contains 14 residues. CDR3 sequence reads: CASRKLSGANVLTF. The CDR3 DNA reads TGTGCCAGCAGGAAGCTCTCTGGGGCCAACGTCCTGACTTTC.